The 16 T cell receptor beta chains given below trace back to one sample, sequenced in a study of T cells in Graves' hyperthyroidism and ophthalmopathy. RNA transcripts provided the source from which TCR beta CDR3 regions were amplified. First-round RT-PCR with HTBI primers amplified the TCR CDR3 region. TCRdb re-analysed the multiplex PCR reads in MiXCR, keeping a single row per CDR3 protein. The sample shows 600,000 to 650,000 distinct CDR3 sequences, about 17% of them seen only once. Sequencing input: blood. These receptors were collected from a woman under 40 with Graves' hyperthyroidism.

This clonotype has just a few counts. The rearrangement joins TRBV10-1 to TRBJ1-5; 7 bases are shared with TRBD1. The CDR3 loop spans 16 amino acids. The germline V gene encodes CDR1 WNHNN and CDR2 SYGVQD (reference sequence). V lost 1 base to trimming and J lost 6 bases; unmatched junction nucleotides: 9. DNA of the CDR3: TGCGCCAGCAGTGAGTGGAAGGGGGCGATACGTCAGCCCCAGCATTTT. Protein sequence: CASSEWKGAIRQPQHF.

This clonotype occurred a few times. The J gene is TRBJ1-4, the V gene TRBV28; D perhaps matches TRBD1 (5 bases). This CDR3 region has 17 residues. Germline CDR1 MDHEN, CDR2 SYDVKM. V gave up 6 bases and J gave up 5 bases, with 22 bases separating them. The CDR3 here is CASSDLWRDRWNEKLFF. CDR3 coding DNA: TGTGCCAGCAGCGACCTTTGGCGGGACCGCTGGAATGAAAAACTGTTTTTT.

The chain recombines TRBV9 with TRBJ2-3; the match to TRBD1 covers 9 bases. The CDR3 sequence is 15 residues long. Germline V lookup: CDR1 SGDLS, CDR2 YYNGEE. With 2 bases clipped from V and 6 bases from J, the junction kept 7 bases outside the gene matches. CDR3 sequence reads: CASSVFDRGYDTQYF. Here the CDR3 DNA reads TGTGCCAGCAGCGTCTTCGACAGGGGGTACGATACGCAGTATTTT.

This clonotype appeared many times. This chain uses TRBV28 with TRBJ2-7; 7 bases align to TRBD1. There are 16 residues in the CDR3. The germline V gene has CDR1 MDHEN and CDR2 SYDVKM. The V segment lost 7 bases and the J segment 4 bases; nucleotides outside the gene matches: 16. The CDR3 coding sequence is TGTGCCAGCATCTTAAGGGACAGACCTTCCGGATACGAGCAGTACTTC. Its protein is CASILRDRPSGYEQYF.

This clonotype was detected only a few times. The J gene is TRBJ2-4, the V gene TRBV7-9; no reliable D call. The germline V gene encodes CDR1 SEHNR and CDR2 FQNEAQ (reference sequence). The CDR3 loop spans 16 amino acids. V was cut by 1 base and J by 0 bases, with 10 bases left in between. In DNA form, the CDR3 reads TGTGCCAGCAGCTTAGGGACCTCCAAAGCCAAAAACATTCAGTACTTC. This codes for CASSLGTSKAKNIQYF.

The chain has TRBV28 and TRBJ2-2; D might be TRBD1 (5 bases). Per germline, CDR1 MDHEN and CDR2 SYDVKM. The V gene lost 4 bases and the J gene lost 0 bases, with 15 bases spanning the gap. CDR3 length equals 17 residues. DNA for the CDR3: TGTGCCAGCAGTTACGAATTTAGGGGTCCGAACACCGGGGAGCTGTTTTTT. This encodes CASSYEFRGPNTGELFF.

This clonotype came up a few times. V is TRBV5-1 and J is TRBJ2-1, with 9 nucleotides matching TRBD1. With 5 bases clipped from V and 6 bases from J, the junction kept 9 bases outside the gene matches. The CDR3 is made up of 15 amino acids. CDR1 SGHRS and CDR2 YFSETQ come from the germline V gene. The CDR3 coding sequence is TGCGCCAGCAGTGTAACGGGACAGGGACTCAATGAGCAGTTCTTC. Translated: CASSVTGQGLNEQFF. The full variable domain, rest sourced from reference TRBV5-1 and TRBJ2-1, is KAGVTQTPRYLIKTRGQQVTLSCSPISGHRSVSWYQQTPGQGLQFLFEYFSETQRNKGNFPGRFSGRQFSNSRSEMNVSTLELGDSALYLCASSVTGQGLNEQFFGPGTRLTVL.

This clonotype was seen repeatedly, ten times or more. The chain has TRBV12-3 or TRBV12-4 and TRBJ2-7; perhaps D is TRBD1 or TRBD2 (5 bases each). There are 14 residues in the CDR3. Trimming removed 5 bases from V and 3 bases from J, with 14 bases in between. CDR3 amino acids: CASSGGSVNYEQYF. For the CDR3, the DNA is TGTGCCAGCAGTGGGGGTAGCGTGAACTACGAGCAGTACTTC.

This clonotype was detected only a few times. At one end, the junction sequence differs from germline, possibly due to a read error. This chain links TRBV11-3 with TRBJ2-7, with 11 positions matching TRBD1. Germline lookup yields CDR1 SGHNT and CDR2 YENEEA. The CDR3 covers 14 residues. The chain's CDR3 is CVSSPGQGAYEQYF. In DNA, the CDR3 is TGTGTCAGCAGTCCCGGACAGGGGGCTTACGAGCAGTACTTC.

This clonotype has a count of ten or more. The chain carries TRBV28 and TRBJ2-7; tentatively, D is TRBD2 (7 bases). Trimming took off 7 bases at V and 7 bases at J, with 32 bases between the two ends. Germline CDR1 MDHEN, CDR2 SYDVKM. This CDR3 comprises 18 residues. CDR3 bases: TGTGCCAGCACCCCTCTTTTAGGGGGGGCAAGTGGTGGGGATGAGCAGTACTTC. As protein: CASTPLLGGASGGDEQYF.

The chain combines TRBV15 with TRBJ2-3; 12 bases align to TRBD2. Germline V gene data show CDR1 as LNHNV and CDR2 as YYDKDF (reference sequence). The J segment lost 6 bases and the V segment lost 2 bases, leaving 6 bases of the junction unmatched. The CDR3 totals 16 residues. CDR3 bases: TGTGCCACCAGCAGAACTAGCGGGAGGATCTCGGATACGCAGTATTTT. Amino acids: CATSRTSGRISDTQYF.

The V and J genes are TRBV6-1 and TRBJ2-5; the D call may be TRBD1 or TRBD2 (5 bases each). Germline V gene sequence: CDR1 MNHNS, CDR2 SASEGT. V lost 6 bases to trimming and J lost 3 bases, with 20 bases between them. The CDR3 is 16 residues long. The CDR3 is CASRDTRGGRKETQYF. The CDR3 DNA sequence: TGTGCCAGCAGGGACACTAGAGGTGGGAGAAAAGAGACCCAGTACTTC.

This clonotype showed up just a few times. This rearrangement joins TRBV5-8 to TRBJ1-5; TRBD1 agrees at 7 bases. CDR1 and CDR2 from the germline V gene are SGHTS and YDEGEE. The CDR3 runs to 16 residues. Trimming took 2 bases from V and 0 from J; bases not matched to a gene: 5. In DNA, the CDR3 is TGTGCCAGCAGCTTTACAGGGGTTGCTAGCAATCAGCCCCAGCATTTT. This gives the protein CASSFTGVASNQPQHF. Variable domain in full (rest from reference TRBV5-8 and TRBJ1-5): EAGVTQSPTHLIKTRGQQATLRCSPISGHTSVYWYQQALGLGLQFLLWYDEGEERNRGNFPPRFSGRQFPNYSSELNVNALELEDSALYLCASSFTGVASNQPQHFGDGTRLSIL.

In the case of this clonotype: Germline and junction disagree at one end, which may indicate a read error. The CDR3 nucleotides read TGTGCCAGCAGTGTCGGGGGGATCGGGACTGAAGCTCTCTTT. Amino acids: CASSVGGIGTEALF. This chain connects TRBV2 to TRBJ1-1, with D perhaps TRBD1 (5 bases). Germline lookup yields CDR1 SNHLY and CDR2 FYNNEI. This CDR3 is built from 14 residues.

The chain couples TRBV5-1 to TRBJ2-1; 9 bases are a match to TRBD2. Trimming took 5 bases from V and 1 from J; bases not matched to a gene: 7. The length of the CDR3 is 16 residues. The germline V gene has CDR1 SGHRS and CDR2 YFSETQ. CDR3 nucleotide sequence: TGCGCCAGCAGTAGGCTAGCGGGGCCGTCCTACAATGAGCAGTTCTTC. Protein sequence: CASSRLAGPSYNEQFF.

This clonotype has more than one count but fewer than ten. The V call is TRBV7-3, the J call TRBJ1-1, with D tentatively TRBD1 (6 bases). The CDR3 is 16 residues long. CDR1 SGHTA and CDR2 FQGTGA come from the germline V gene. Trimming left V 0 bases short and J 1 base short, with 12 bases between. CDR3 sequence: CASSLTGWGPNTEAFF. Written as DNA, the CDR3 is TGTGCCAGCAGCTTAACGGGCTGGGGGCCGAACACTGAAGCTTTCTTT.